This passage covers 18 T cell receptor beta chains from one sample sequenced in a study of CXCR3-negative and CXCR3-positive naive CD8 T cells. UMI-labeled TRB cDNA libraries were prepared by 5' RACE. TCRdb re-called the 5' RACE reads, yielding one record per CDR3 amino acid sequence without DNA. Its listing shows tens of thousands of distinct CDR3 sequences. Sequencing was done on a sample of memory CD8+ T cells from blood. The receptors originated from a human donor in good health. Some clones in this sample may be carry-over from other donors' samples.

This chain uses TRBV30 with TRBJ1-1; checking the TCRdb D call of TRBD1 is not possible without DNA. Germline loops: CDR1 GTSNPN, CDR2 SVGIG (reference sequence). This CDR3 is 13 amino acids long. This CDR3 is CAWRSGANTEAFF.

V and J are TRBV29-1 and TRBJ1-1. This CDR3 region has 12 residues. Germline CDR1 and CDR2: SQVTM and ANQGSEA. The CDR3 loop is CSVDKASTEAFF.

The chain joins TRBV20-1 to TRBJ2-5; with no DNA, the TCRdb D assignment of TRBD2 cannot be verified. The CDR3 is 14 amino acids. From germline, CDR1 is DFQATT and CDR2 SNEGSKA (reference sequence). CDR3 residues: CSAHSGGREETQYF.

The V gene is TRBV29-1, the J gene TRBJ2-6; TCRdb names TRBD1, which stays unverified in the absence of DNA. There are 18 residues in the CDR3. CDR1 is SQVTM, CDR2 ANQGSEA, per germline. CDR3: CSVEVWDRVASGANVLTF.

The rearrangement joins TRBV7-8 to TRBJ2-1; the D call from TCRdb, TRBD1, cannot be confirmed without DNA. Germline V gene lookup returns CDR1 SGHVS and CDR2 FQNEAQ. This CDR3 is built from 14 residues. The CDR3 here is CASSLAGGYNEQFF.

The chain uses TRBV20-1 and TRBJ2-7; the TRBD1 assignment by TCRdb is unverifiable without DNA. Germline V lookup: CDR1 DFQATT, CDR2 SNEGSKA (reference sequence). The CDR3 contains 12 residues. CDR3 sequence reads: CSAQGLGFEQYF.

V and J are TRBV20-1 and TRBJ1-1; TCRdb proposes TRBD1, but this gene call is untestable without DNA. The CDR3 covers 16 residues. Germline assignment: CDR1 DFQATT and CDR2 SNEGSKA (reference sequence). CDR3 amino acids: CSARDEGTATNTEAFF.

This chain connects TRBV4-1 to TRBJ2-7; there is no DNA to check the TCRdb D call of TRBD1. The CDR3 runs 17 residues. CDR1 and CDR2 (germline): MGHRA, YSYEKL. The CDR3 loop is CASSQVDRGAFSYEQYF.

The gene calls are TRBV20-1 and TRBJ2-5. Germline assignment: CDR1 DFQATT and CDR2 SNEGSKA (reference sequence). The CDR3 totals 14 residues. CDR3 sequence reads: CSARDMLAGETQYF.

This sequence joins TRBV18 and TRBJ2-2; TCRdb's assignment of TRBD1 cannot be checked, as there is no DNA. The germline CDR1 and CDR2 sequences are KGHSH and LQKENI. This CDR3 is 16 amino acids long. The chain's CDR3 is CASSPPEDRNTGELFF.

CDR3 protein: CSARPITGVSYEQYF. The chain uses TRBV20-1 and TRBJ2-7; there is no DNA to check the TCRdb D call of TRBD1. The CDR3 is 15 residues long. Looked up from germline, CDR1 is DFQATT and CDR2 is SNEGSKA (reference sequence).

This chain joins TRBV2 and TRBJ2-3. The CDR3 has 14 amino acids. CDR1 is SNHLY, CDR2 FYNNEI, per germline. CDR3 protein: CASSEVASAATQYF.

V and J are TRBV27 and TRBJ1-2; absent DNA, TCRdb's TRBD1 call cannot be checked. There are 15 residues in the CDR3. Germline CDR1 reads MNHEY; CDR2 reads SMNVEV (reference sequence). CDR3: CASSSGDRLNYGYTF.

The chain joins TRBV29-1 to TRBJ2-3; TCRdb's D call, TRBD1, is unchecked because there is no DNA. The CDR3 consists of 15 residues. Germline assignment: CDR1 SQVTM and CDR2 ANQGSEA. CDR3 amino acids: CSVEDGGRSWDTQYF.

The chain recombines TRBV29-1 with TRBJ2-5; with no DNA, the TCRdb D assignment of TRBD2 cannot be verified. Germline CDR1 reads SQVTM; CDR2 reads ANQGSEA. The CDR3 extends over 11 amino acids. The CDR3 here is CSVRLPETQYF.

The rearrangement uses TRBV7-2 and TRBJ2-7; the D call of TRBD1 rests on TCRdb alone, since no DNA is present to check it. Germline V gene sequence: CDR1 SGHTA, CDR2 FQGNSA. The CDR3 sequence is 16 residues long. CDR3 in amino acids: CASSYIWDRSNYEQYF.

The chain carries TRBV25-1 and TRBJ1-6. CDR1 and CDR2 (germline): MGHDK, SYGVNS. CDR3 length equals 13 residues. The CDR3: CASSGTVNSPLHF.

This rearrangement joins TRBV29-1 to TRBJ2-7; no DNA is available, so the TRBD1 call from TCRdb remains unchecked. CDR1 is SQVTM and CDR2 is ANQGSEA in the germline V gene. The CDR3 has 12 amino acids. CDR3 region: CSVEGQGNEQYF.